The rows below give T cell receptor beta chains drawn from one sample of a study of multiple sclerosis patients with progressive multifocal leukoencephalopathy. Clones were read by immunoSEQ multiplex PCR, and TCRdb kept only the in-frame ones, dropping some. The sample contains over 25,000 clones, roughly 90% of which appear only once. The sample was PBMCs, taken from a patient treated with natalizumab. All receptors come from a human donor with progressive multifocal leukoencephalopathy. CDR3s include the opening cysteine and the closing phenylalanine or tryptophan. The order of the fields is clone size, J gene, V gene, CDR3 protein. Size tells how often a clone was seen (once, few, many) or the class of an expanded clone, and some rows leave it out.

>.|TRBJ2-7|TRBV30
CAWSVPGLRGNYEQYF
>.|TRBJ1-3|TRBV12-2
CASRFPSPGQGANTIYF
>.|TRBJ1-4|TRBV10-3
CAISATNEKLFF
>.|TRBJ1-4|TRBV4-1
CASSSSVPPTNEKLFF
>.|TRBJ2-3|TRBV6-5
CASSLGLSTDTQYF
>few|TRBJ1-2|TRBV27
CASSFRDSAIGWGYTF
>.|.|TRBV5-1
CASSLALAGGLEQYF
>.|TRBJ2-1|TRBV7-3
CASSLGDDQGDFF
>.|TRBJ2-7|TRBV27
CASSRRLAGGWEQYF
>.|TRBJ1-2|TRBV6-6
CASSNDRGRGYGYTF
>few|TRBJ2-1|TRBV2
CASSALAGRNNEQFF
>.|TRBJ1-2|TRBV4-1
CASSQQFQSFYGYTF
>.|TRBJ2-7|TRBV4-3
CASSSYSGGYEQYF
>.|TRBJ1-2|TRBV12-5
CASGLAGDYGYTF
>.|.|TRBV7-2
CASSRTGESYEQYF
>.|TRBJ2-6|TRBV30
CAFSSRGSGRAGANVLTF
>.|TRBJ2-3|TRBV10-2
CASRGQGTDTQYF
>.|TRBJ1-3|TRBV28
CASSLSGNTIYF
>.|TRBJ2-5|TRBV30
CALSRAVVGTQYF
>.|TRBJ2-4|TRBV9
CASSVQGLAKNIQYF
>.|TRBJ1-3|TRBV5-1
CASGTGGGTGNTIYF
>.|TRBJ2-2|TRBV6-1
CASSVLRVDRRDTGELFF
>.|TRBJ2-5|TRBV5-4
CATERKGETQYF
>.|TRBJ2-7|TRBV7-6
CASSSLGRGDEQYF
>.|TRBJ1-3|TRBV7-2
CASSLVGTLSGNTIYF
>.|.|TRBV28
CASSALKLKNAPPSEQYF
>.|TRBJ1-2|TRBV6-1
CASSDIGQGGSYGYTF
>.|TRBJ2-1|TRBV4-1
CASSQGGGREVYNEQFF
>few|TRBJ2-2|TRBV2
CASSEPGSTGELFF
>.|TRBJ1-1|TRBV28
CASQTGIYTEAFF
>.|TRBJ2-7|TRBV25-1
CATSPGSEQYF
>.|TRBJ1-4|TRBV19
CASSKETGGIEKLFF
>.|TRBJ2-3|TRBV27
CASSPSGLAGGDTQYF